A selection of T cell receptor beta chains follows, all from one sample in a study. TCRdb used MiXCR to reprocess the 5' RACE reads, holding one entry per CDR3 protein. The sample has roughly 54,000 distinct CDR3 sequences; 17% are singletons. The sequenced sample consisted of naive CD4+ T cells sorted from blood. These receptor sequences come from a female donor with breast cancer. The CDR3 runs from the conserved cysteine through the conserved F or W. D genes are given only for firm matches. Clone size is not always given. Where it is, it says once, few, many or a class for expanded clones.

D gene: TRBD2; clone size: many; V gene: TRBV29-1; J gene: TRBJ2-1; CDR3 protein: CSAWGLAGNNEQFF; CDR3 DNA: TGCAGCGCCTGGGGACTAGCGGGGAACAATGAGCAGTTCTTC
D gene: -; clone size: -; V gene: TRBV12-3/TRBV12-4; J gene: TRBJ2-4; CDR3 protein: CASSLSPPTVLAKNIRYF; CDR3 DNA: TGTGCCAGCAGTTTAAGCCCCCCGACAGTGCTAGCCAAAAACATTCGGTACTTC
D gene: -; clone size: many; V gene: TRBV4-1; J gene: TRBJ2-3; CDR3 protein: CASSQVLQHTQYF; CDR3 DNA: TGCGCCAGCAGCCAAGTTCTACAGCATACGCAGTATTTT
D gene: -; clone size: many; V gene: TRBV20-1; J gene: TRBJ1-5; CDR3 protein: CSAREVSYSNQPQHF; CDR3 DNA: TGCAGTGCTAGAGAGGTTAGCTATAGCAATCAGCCCCAGCATTTT
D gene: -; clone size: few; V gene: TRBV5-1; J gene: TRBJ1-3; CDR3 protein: CASSFGQTGNTIYF; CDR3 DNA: TGCGCCAGCAGTTTTGGACAGACTGGAAACACCATATATTTT
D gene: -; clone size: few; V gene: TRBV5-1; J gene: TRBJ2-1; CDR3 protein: CASSSFAQDGLNEQFF; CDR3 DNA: TGCGCCAGCAGCTCGTTCGCCCAGGATGGTCTCAATGAGCAGTTCTTC
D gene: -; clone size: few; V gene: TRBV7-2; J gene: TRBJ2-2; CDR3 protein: CASSSIQLQGSLVGELFF; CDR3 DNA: TGTGCCAGCAGCTCCATCCAACTCCAGGGTTCTCTTGTAGGGGAGCTGTTTTTT
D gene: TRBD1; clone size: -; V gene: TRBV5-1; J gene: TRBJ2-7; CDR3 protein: CASSPGQAPTYEQYF; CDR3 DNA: TGCGCCAGCAGCCCGGGACAGGCCCCAACCTACGAGCAGTACTTC
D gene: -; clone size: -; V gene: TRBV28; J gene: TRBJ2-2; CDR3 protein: CASSLVGAGELFF; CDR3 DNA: TGTGCCAGCAGTTTAGTGGGGGCCGGGGAGCTGTTTTTT
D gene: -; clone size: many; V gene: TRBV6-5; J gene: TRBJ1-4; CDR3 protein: CASTGVGGGEKLFF; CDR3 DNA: TGTGCCAGCACAGGGGTTGGCGGAGGGGAAAAACTGTTTTTT
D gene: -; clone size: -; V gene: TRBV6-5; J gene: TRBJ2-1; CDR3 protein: CAAFSPSYTEQFF; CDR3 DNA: TGTGCCGCCTTCTCCCCCTCCTACACTGAGCAGTTCTTC
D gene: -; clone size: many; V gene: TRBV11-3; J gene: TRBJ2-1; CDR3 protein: CASSFGGPYEQFF; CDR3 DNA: TGTGCCAGCAGCTTCGGAGGGCCTTATGAGCAGTTCTTC
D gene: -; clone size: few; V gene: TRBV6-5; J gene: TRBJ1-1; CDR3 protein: CASTKAGVNTEAFF; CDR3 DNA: TGTGCCAGCACCAAGGCGGGGGTGAACACTGAAGCTTTCTTT
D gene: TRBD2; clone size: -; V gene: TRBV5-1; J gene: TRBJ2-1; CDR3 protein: CASGASGSYNEQFF; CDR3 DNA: TGCGCCAGCGGGGCTAGCGGGTCCTACAATGAGCAGTTCTTC
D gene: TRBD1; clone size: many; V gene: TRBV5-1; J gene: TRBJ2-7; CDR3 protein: CASSSQGFLFEQYF; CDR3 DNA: TGCGCCAGCAGCTCACAGGGGTTCTTATTCGAGCAGTACTTC
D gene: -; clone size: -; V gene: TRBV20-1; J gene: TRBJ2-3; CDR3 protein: CSASLGSVTDTQYF; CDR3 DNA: TGCAGTGCTAGTCTCGGGAGCGTCACAGATACGCAGTATTTT
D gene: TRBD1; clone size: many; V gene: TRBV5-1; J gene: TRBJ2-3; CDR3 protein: CASSLGVGQRIQYF; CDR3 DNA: TGCGCCAGCAGCTTGGGTGTGGGACAGAGGATACAGTATTTT